Described below is a single T cell receptor (beta chain) sequence and its context. This sample stems from a study of blood T cell repertoires in COVID-19. The study drew participants aged roughly 18 to 95 years from about two dozen US areas. Cohort 3 donors counted as recovered after two negative PCRs, clearance, or resolved symptoms. Profiled with immunoSEQ multiplex PCR; TCRdb holds only in-frame clones, not every one. The sample contains around 300,000 clones, 75% to 90% of which appear only once. The germline V gene has CDR1 SGHNT and CDR2 YENEEA. The CDR3 totals 13 residues. V was pared by 2 bases and J by 4 bases, with 6 bases between.

This TCR derives from a woman between 18 and 30 years old who had recovered from COVID-19. This chain joins TRBV11-3 and TRBJ2-1; no reliable D call. Sequences were obtained from PBMCs or T cells enriched from blood (not recorded which). For the CDR3, the DNA is TGTGCCAGCAGCTTACGCGGTTACAATGAGCAGTTCTTC. This encodes CASSLRGYNEQFF.